Each of the 4 T cell receptor beta chains below was sequenced from the same sample in a study of blood T cell repertoires in COVID-19. The assay was immunoSEQ multiplex PCR, and TCRdb's table has in-frame clones only and misses some. The sample consists of a few hundred thousand clones, around 88% of them appearing once. The sample consisted of PBMCs or T cells enriched from blood (not recorded which). The receptors stem from a woman in her twenties or thirties who had recovered from COVID-19.

V usage is TRBV29-1 and J usage is TRBJ2-3, with a possible D match to TRBD2 (6 bases). Germline assignment: CDR1 SQVTM and CDR2 ANQGSEA. The CDR3 has 12 residues. Trimming removed 4 bases from V and 3 bases from J, with 8 bases in between. In DNA form, the CDR3 reads TGCAGCGTTGTACTAGCAACAGATACGCAGTATTTT. Its translation: CSVVLATDTQYF.

V is TRBV28 and J is TRBJ1-1, with TRBD1 matching over 10 bases. Germline CDR1 reads MDHEN; CDR2 reads SYDVKM. The V gene end was trimmed by 8 bases and the J gene end by 4 bases; junction bases not matched to a gene: 13. CDR3 size: 16 residues. The CDR3 reads CASPTRLGQGGTEAFF. The CDR3 DNA is TGTGCCAGCCCAACCCGCCTAGGACAGGGGGGCACTGAAGCTTTCTTT.

The chain links TRBV13 to TRBJ1-2; D gene uncertain. The CDR3 extends over 18 amino acids. Between the trimmed V and J ends, which lost 3 bases and 8 bases, there was a span of 28 bases. Germline V gene lookup returns CDR1 PRHDT and CDR2 FYEKMQ (reference sequence). CDR3 protein: CASSLKIGRVRTEWGYTF. The CDR3 nucleotides read TGTGCCAGCAGCTTGAAAATTGGGAGGGTCAGGACTGAATGGGGCTACACCTTC.

This chain uses TRBV29-1 with TRBJ1-1, with D tentatively TRBD1 (6 bases). CDR1 and CDR2 from the germline V gene are SQVTM and ANQGSEA. The CDR3 totals 15 residues. V shed 2 bases and J shed 0 bases, with 13 bases lying between them. The CDR3 bases are TGCAGCGTTGAAAAAGGGGACACAATGAACACTGAAGCTTTCTTT. It yields the protein CSVEKGDTMNTEAFF.